These 23 T cell receptor beta chains were all obtained from the same sample, sequenced in a study of cytotoxic CD8 clonotypes in ibrutinib-treated CLL. Only in-frame clones appear in the TCRdb table, and some are missing; sequencing was by immunoSEQ multiplex PCR. The profile covers roughly 150,000 clones, with about four fifths appearing a single time and about 2.1% taken by the ten largest. The sequences come from PBMCs, collected after 12 months of ibrutinib treatment. Receptor source: a human donor with chronic lymphocytic leukemia.

This clone appeared many times. The chain carries TRBV2 and TRBJ1-2, with 7 bases aligning to TRBD1. This CDR3 region has 14 residues. The germline gives CDR1 SNHLY, CDR2 FYNNEI. With V trimmed by 2 bases and J by 6 bases, 6 bases remained unmatched. The CDR3 DNA is TGTGCCAGCAGTGAACAGACAGGGCGGAATGGCTACACCTTC. This sequence encodes CASSEQTGRNGYTF.

V is TRBV12-1 and J is TRBJ1-1. TRBV12-1 constitutes a pseudogene. This CDR3 has 13 amino acids. The CDR3 reads CASSFDCDTEAFF. DNA of the CDR3: TGTGCCAGCAGCTTCGACTGCGACACTGAAGCTTTCTTT.

The chain joins TRBV28 to TRBJ1-5; D remains unclear. V was shortened by 5 bases and J by 2 bases, with 7 bases between the two germline ends. Looked up from germline, CDR1 is MDHEN and CDR2 is SYDVKM. The CDR3 has 13 residues. CDR3 coding DNA: TGTGCCAGCAGTCCCCGGGGCAATCAGCCCCAGCATTTT. Its protein product is CASSPRGNQPQHF.

The gene calls are TRBV6-1 and TRBJ2-2; 10 bases map to TRBD1. Germline-derived CDR1 and CDR2 are MNHNS and SASEGT. There are 15 residues in the CDR3. V shed 7 bases, J shed 8 bases, and the junction held 10 bases outside the gene matches. The CDR3 DNA follows: TGTGCCAGCACCCCCTGGTGGGACAGGGGAGGGGAGCTGTTTTTT. As protein: CASTPWWDRGGELFF.

This sequence joins TRBV5-4 and TRBJ1-2; 8 positions match TRBD1. V was pared by 1 base and J by 8 bases, with 7 bases of the junction left unmatched. Germline-derived CDR1 and CDR2 are SGHNT and YYREEE (reference sequence). This CDR3 has 14 amino acids. The CDR3 coding sequence is TGTGCCAGCAGCTTGAACAGGGGGATGGTAGGCTACACCTTC. Protein product: CASSLNRGMVGYTF.

The V and J genes are TRBV6-1 and TRBJ2-5; either TRBD1 or TRBD2 may fit D (5 bases each). The CDR3 contains 14 residues. V dropped 6 bases and J dropped 5 bases, with 16 bases sitting between them. Per germline, CDR1 MNHNS and CDR2 SASEGT. The CDR3 loop is CASRKGPSQETQYF. The CDR3 region has the DNA TGTGCCAGCAGAAAGGGACCCTCCCAGGAGACCCAGTACTTC.

The chain recombines TRBV6-5 with TRBJ2-1, with D perhaps being TRBD1 or TRBD2 (6 bases each). The V and J ends lost 5 bases and 10 bases respectively, with 12 bases between them. This CDR3 contains 12 residues. The germline gives CDR1 MNHEY, CDR2 SVGAGI. The CDR3 loop is CASSGGGREQFF. The CDR3 DNA follows: TGTGCCAGCAGTGGTGGGGGGCGAGAGCAGTTCTTC.

The CDR3 loop is CASSLGDRSYEQYF. The CDR3 DNA follows: TGTGCCAGCAGTTTAGGGGACAGATCCTACGAGCAGTACTTC. The V call is TRBV28, the J call TRBJ2-7; 7 bases are a match to TRBD1. This CDR3 spans 14 amino acids. Germline CDR1 MDHEN, CDR2 SYDVKM. With V trimmed by 2 bases and J by 1 base, 2 bases remained unmatched.

The J gene is TRBJ2-1, the V gene TRBV30, with D possibly matching TRBD1 (6 bases). V dropped 3 bases and J dropped 9 bases, with 9 bases sitting between them. The CDR3 is made up of 11 amino acids. CDR1 and CDR2 (germline): GTSNPN, SVGIG (reference sequence). The CDR3 region is CAWSPRGEQFF. The CDR3 bases are TGTGCCTGGAGCCCCAGGGGTGAGCAGTTCTTC.

This sequence joins TRBV11-2 and TRBJ1-2; no firm D call. The V end was cut by 1 base, the J end by 5 bases, with 17 bases between. The CDR3 consists of 16 residues. Per germline, CDR1 SGHAT and CDR2 FQNNGV. CDR3 loop: CASSLAPFGPGYGYTF. The DNA of the CDR3 is TGTGCCAGCAGCTTAGCGCCGTTCGGCCCGGGGTATGGCTACACCTTC.

The V and J genes are TRBV5-1 and TRBJ2-3, with TRBD2 identical over 12 bases. The CDR3 sequence is 16 residues long. V gave up 2 bases and J gave up 4 bases; unmatched junction bases: 5. CDR1 and CDR2 from the germline V gene are SGHRS and YFSETQ. The CDR3 loop is CASSFSTSGGADTQYF. The DNA of the CDR3 is TGCGCCAGCAGCTTTTCGACTAGCGGGGGAGCAGATACGCAGTATTTT.

This sequence joins TRBV6-5 and TRBJ1-5; D is undetermined. The CDR3 runs 12 residues. V was cut by 8 bases and J by 4 bases, with 9 bases left in between. Germline lookup yields CDR1 MNHEY and CDR2 SVGAGI. The chain's CDR3 is CASGNPNQPQHF. The CDR3 DNA sequence: TGTGCCAGCGGCAACCCAAATCAGCCCCAGCATTTT.

The CDR3 DNA sequence: TGCAGCGTGGCTAAGACTAGCGGACAAGAGACCCAGTACTTC. This sequence encodes CSVAKTSGQETQYF. V and J are TRBV29-1 and TRBJ2-5; 9 nucleotides agree with TRBD2. Germline lookup yields CDR1 SQVTM and CDR2 ANQGSEA. After removal of 6 bases from V and 2 bases from J, the junction contained 7 bases not matched to a gene. The CDR3 spans 14 residues. The full variable domain, its missing parts supplied by reference TRBV29-1 and TRBJ2-5, is SAVISQKPSRDICQRGTSLTIQCQVDSQVTMMFWYRQQPGQSLTLIATANQGSEATYESGFVIDKFPISRPNLTFSTLTVSNMSPEDSSIYLCSVAKTSGQETQYFGPGTRLLVL.

The chain carries TRBV11-2 and TRBJ2-7, with D perhaps matching TRBD1 (6 bases). The ends were cut back, 5 bases at V and 2 bases at J, with 13 bases in the middle. The CDR3 contains 14 residues. CDR1 SGHAT and CDR2 FQNNGV come from the germline V gene. CDR3 sequence: CASSNTGTTYEQYF. The CDR3 nucleotides read TGTGCCAGCAGCAACACCGGGACAACCTACGAGCAGTACTTC.

The chain joins TRBV7-9 to TRBJ1-1; a possible D gene is TRBD1 (6 bases). This CDR3 region has 13 residues. Germline V gene sequence: CDR1 SEHNR, CDR2 FQNEAQ (reference sequence). V was pared by 1 base and J by 11 bases, with 14 bases between. DNA for the CDR3: TGTGCCAGCAGCTTAGTTGGCCCAGGGGAGGCTTTCTTT. Amino acids: CASSLVGPGEAFF.

The CDR3 loop reads CASKVTSGRDGGTGELFF. Here the CDR3 DNA reads TGTGCCTCCAAGGTGACTAGCGGGAGGGACGGAGGTACCGGGGAGCTGTTTTTT. The gene calls are TRBV28 and TRBJ2-2; 14 bases align to TRBD2. The ends lost 11 bases at V and 5 bases at J; junction bases unmatched: 16. The CDR3 runs to 18 residues. The germline V gene has CDR1 MDHEN and CDR2 SYDVKM.

This chain connects TRBV4-3 to TRBJ2-1, with 7 bases fitting TRBD2. Germline assignment: CDR1 LGHNA and CDR2 YSLEER. V gave up 0 bases and J gave up 4 bases; unmatched junction bases: 9. The CDR3 consists of 17 residues. The CDR3 sequence is CASSQDRASGSYNEQFF. The CDR3 DNA is TGCGCCAGCAGCCAAGATCGGGCTAGCGGCTCATACAATGAGCAGTTCTTC.

V is TRBV4-1 and J is TRBJ1-2; maybe TRBD1 (5 bases). CDR3 length equals 15 residues. From germline, CDR1 is MGHRA and CDR2 YSYEKL. Trimming removed 0 bases from V and 7 bases from J, with 15 bases in between. The CDR3 DNA sequence: TGCGCCAGCAGCCAAGATATGAGGGACCGGGGTGGCTACACCTTC. Translated: CASSQDMRDRGGYTF.

The V gene is TRBV5-1, the J gene TRBJ1-1, with D hard to call. The length of the CDR3 is 17 residues. From germline, CDR1 is SGHRS and CDR2 YFSETQ. The V gene lost 0 bases and the J gene lost 2 bases, with 17 bases spanning the gap. The CDR3 DNA reads TGCGCCAGCAGCTTGGTGGGGAATGGGAATATTAACACTGAAGCTTTCTTT. Its protein product is CASSLVGNGNINTEAFF.

The V call is TRBV7-2, the J call TRBJ2-5; D unresolved. Germline CDR1 SGHTA, CDR2 FQGNSA. This CDR3 has 12 amino acids. V shed 5 bases and J shed 5 bases, with 9 bases lying between them. CDR3 protein: CASSQPQETQYF. CDR3 sequence (DNA): TGTGCCAGCAGCCAACCCCAGGAGACCCAGTACTTC. The full variable domain, in which reference TRBV7-2 and TRBJ2-5 provide the parts outside the CDR3, is GAGVSQSPSNKVTEKGKDVELRCDPISGHTALYWYRQSLGQGLEFLIYFQGNSAPDKSGLPSDRFSAERTGGSVSTLTIQRTQQEDSAVYLCASSQPQETQYFGPGTRLLVL.

A note on this clone: The same CDR3 also results from other DNA sequences found in this sample. This chain joins TRBV19 and TRBJ1-5; D is uncertain. Germline CDR1 and CDR2: LNHDA and SQIVND (reference sequence). The CDR3 is 13 residues long. Trimming left V 5 bases short and J 4 bases short, with 9 bases between. The CDR3 sequence: CASSLQLNQPQHF. The CDR3 coding sequence is TGTGCCAGTAGTCTACAGTTGAATCAGCCCCAGCATTTT.

This sequence joins TRBV30 and TRBJ2-3, with D unresolved. The germline gives CDR1 GTSNPN, CDR2 SVGIG (reference sequence). V lost 3 bases and J 0 bases, leaving 13 bases between the germline ends. The CDR3 contains 15 residues. The CDR3 protein is CAWRARRPSTDTQYF. CDR3 DNA: TGTGCCTGGAGAGCCCGACGACCTAGCACAGATACGCAGTATTTT.

This clone came up a few times. The chain is built from TRBV14 and TRBJ1-6; no clear D gene. Germline CDR1 SGHDN, CDR2 FVKESK. CDR3 length equals 13 residues. V gave up 1 base and J gave up 6 bases, with 4 bases separating them. This CDR3 is CASSQGGNSPLHF. The CDR3, as DNA: TGTGCCAGCAGCCAAGGGGGTAATTCACCCCTCCACTTT. The full variable domain, with the rest looked up from reference TRBV14 and TRBJ1-6, is EAGVTQFPSHSVIEKGQTVTLRCDPISGHDNLYWYRRVMGKEIKFLLHFVKESKQDESGMPNNRFLAERTGGTYSTLKVQPAELEDSGVYFCASSQGGNSPLHFGNGTRLTVT.